This T cell receptor (beta chain) emerged from a study of blood T cell repertoires in COVID-19. Germline CDR1 MNHEY, CDR2 SVGAGI. J lost 5 bases, V lost 2 bases, and 2 bases had no gene match. CDR3 length equals 15 residues. Produced via immunoSEQ multiplex PCR; TCRdb's table is partial and in-frame only. This sample has 240,000 or so clones, with about 90% found just once. Sequencing was performed on peripheral blood. This rearrangement joins TRBV6-5 to TRBJ2-1, with 11 bases that match TRBD2. The clonotype originates from a man in his sixties with acute or convalescent COVID-19. CDR3: CASSYTSGRHNEQFF. DNA for the CDR3: TGTGCCAGCAGTTACACTAGCGGGAGACACAATGAGCAGTTCTTC.